The source of this TCR beta chain is a study of shared clonotypes between healthy human individuals (dated by TCRdb to 2019 to 2021). General notes on the study: A couple of women and a few men aged 18 to 49 years were included in the cohort. To estimate repertoire size and how much clonotype sharing occurs between individuals, the study deeply sequenced the blood TCR repertoires of about five healthy adults. Different laboratories and diverse techniques were used to prepare libraries and sequence TCR repertoires, to increase sequencing depth and limit assay-specific biases. Between about 0.8 and 9 billion PBMCs per donor were obtained by leukapheresis. Overall study outcomes, separate from this receptor: Based on pairwise subsampling, the degree of clonotype sharing among donors was expected to be affected by sequencing depth. Because the study included only a small number of donors, the genetic and exposure-history diversity represented was limited. Sampling was limited to blood, and TCR repertoires in tissue likely differ from TCR repertoires in blood.

V lost 6 bases and J lost 4 bases, and the count of bases not matched to a germline gene is 14. The CDR3 sequence holds 17 residues, the cysteine and phenylalanine included. Only the CDR3 DNA is retained, 51 bases long and in frame from the first base. CDR1 and CDR2, looked up from the germline V gene, are MRHNA and SNTAGT. Using the deep immunoSEQ assay, multiplex PCR amplified TCR CDR3 regions from genomic DNA. Genomic DNA extracted from each cell subset was distributed evenly over all wells of several immunoSEQ 96-well plates, and each plate served as one replicate. For unsorted PBMC, around 310 ng of genomic DNA, equivalent to around 30,000 T cell genomes, went into each replicate PCR. Genomic DNA from unsorted PBMC was sequenced over ten immunoSEQ deep assay plates. Purified libraries were quantified with a Qubit 3.0 fluorometer, sized on a Bioanalyzer 2100, and re-quantified with the KAPA Library Quantification kit. A separate single-read 150-cycle Illumina NextSeq 550 flow cell was used to sequence each immunoSEQ 96-well plate. For the original study's pipeline: Because the immunoSEQ output held only junctional sequences and lacked quality scores, the filtering could not match the filtering applied to full-length reads. Sequences were annotated with PyIR, a Python wrapper for IgBLAST v1.9, and V/J genes and CDR3 were assigned using IMGT germline references. Any read was removed if the V/J assignment was weak (E-value above 1e-6), the CDR3 was missing, or the read contained stop codons, out-of-frame junctions, or ambiguous translated residues. V3J clonotypes were defined as sequences sharing an identical inferred V gene, J gene, and CDR3 amino acid sequence. Percentage overlap between repertoires was calculated by dividing the number of shared unique clonotypes by the size of the smaller repertoire. Three approaches were used to assess repertoire richness: RTK rarefaction, the Chao1 estimator, and Recon v2.1 estimates of unobserved clonotypes. Imported from immuneACCESS, the table was reduced by TCRdb to in-frame sequences with V and J called. These copies leave out some clones; in studies compared against another copy, an unresolved V gene accounts for under half, and the cause of the remainder is not known. V, J and clone size are those of that table, while D and trimming were read from the DNA. For this sample there are about 480,000 clones; about 75% appear just once. The ten largest clones represent roughly an eighth of the sample.

The donors were healthy, HIV-negative adults with no recently reported acute infections or vaccinations. Every donor was a Caucasian adult living in Nashville, Tennessee, USA. For unsorted samples, about 90 million PBMCs were counted and genomic DNA was extracted with the QIAamp DNA Blood Mini kit. After blood collection by leukapheresis, PBMCs were isolated using Ficoll-Histopaque density gradient centrifugation and then cryopreserved in the vapor phase of liquid nitrogen. Remarks on this clone: Its target antigen remains unknown. No base-level quality is on record; no much larger clone is a single base apart.

This clonotype was obtained from a woman aged 35 to 49 in good health. Some clones in this sample may be carry-over from other donors' samples. Material: PBMCs. The receptor chain draws on TRBV6-4 and TRBJ2-2; 7 bases in between match TRBD1. The CDR3 region reads CASRILDRALITGELFF. The nucleotide sequence reads TGTGCCAGCAGGATCCTAGACAGGGCCCTCATCACCGGGGAGCTGTTTTTT.